A single T cell receptor beta chain is shown here with its context. Its matching antigen is unknown. Researchers reported that TCR beta cDNA libraries carried unique molecular identifiers. TCRdb analysed the PCR reads with MiXCR anew, one entry per CDR3 protein. Found here are fewer than 850,000 distinct CDR3 sequences, 25% to 30% of them singletons; the top ten hold 0.56%. The data derive from a study of post-analysis software for immune sequencing data. Study results and limitations: Those with multiple sclerosis, the patient group, showed significantly lower normalized Chao1 diversity than controls. Samples sharing a preparation batch grouped tightly together when assessed by F measure.

Sequencing used blood. The receptor's source is a girl aged 10-17 years with multiple sclerosis.

The chain's CDR3 is CASSSGTSLLRGSFGGTQYF. The CDR3 DNA reads TGTGCCAGCAGTAGCGGGACTAGTCTGTTGAGAGGGTCGTTTGGTGGGACCCAGTACTTC. The V and J genes are TRBV28 and TRBJ2-5; 8 bases are shared with TRBD2. V lost 5 bases and J lost 7; bases outside the gene matches: 27. The CDR3 contains 20 residues. Germline V CDR1 and CDR2: MDHEN, SYDVKM.